Listed below are T cell receptor beta chains from one sample, sequenced in a study of CD8 T cells in Susac syndrome. MiXCR, run by TCRdb on the immunoSEQ multiplex PCR reads, gives a single entry per CDR3 protein. Of some 120,000 distinct CDR3 sequences listed, roughly 92% are singletons. Sequencing input: CD8+ T cells from PBMCs. These receptors came from a human donor in good health. The conserved cysteine and the conserved F or W are not part of the CDR3 here. The order of the fields is CDR3 length, clone size, V gene, CDR3 protein. Where a row states a size, it is once, few, many or the class of an expanded clone; other rows omit it.

12	.	TRBV7-2	ASSLFPGADTQY
12	.	TRBV7-2	ASRTGTTNEKLF
12	.	TRBV7-9	ASSSRRAGNTIY
13	.	TRBV12-3/TRBV12-4	ASSLAGASNQPQH
13	.	TRBV9	ASGQPDRGNDEQY
14	.	TRBV7-2	ASSLEAGAGPGEQY
14	.	TRBV10-3	AISEGLAGVSNEQF
13	.	TRBV6-5	ASSYFGQGGEKLF
13	.	TRBV6-2/TRBV6-3	ASSRPGVSSVGQY
10	.	TRBV29-1	SVGFGVDEQY
14	.	TRBV12-5	ASGPNDRDSNSPLH
14	.	TRBV9	ASTPEALATSYEQY
12	.	TRBV3-1	ASSPGTENQPQH
11	.	TRBV6-4	ASRDLHTGELF
13	.	TRBV7-2	ASSLPDWEGETQY
12	.	TRBV5-1	ASSTAGGVDEQF
12	few	TRBV7-9	ASRTGTHTGELF
9	.	TRBV20-1	SASTSYEQY
11	.	TRBV7-2	ASSLGDREPQH
13	once	TRBV20-1	SAKKGRVSNQPQH
16	.	TRBV13	ASSLGLSTGRDTDTQY
15	.	TRBV28	ASSQKGTVFSNQPQH
15	.	TRBV6-1	ASSVDNSGRPTDTQY